This is a list of T cell receptor beta chains from one sample in a study of spatial heterogeneity in lung cancer. TCRdb re-derived calls from the 5' RACE reads in MiXCR, one entry per CDR3 protein. The sample records about 5,700 distinct CDR3 sequences, roughly 16% being singletons. The input for sequencing was lung tumor tissue, taken at surgery. The receptors stem from a male donor with early-stage non-small cell lung cancer. The CDR3 runs from the conserved cysteine through the conserved F or W. D genes are given only for firm matches. Where a row states a size, it is once, few, many or the class of an expanded clone; other rows omit it.

J gene,clone size,V gene,D gene,CDR3 DNA,CDR3 protein
TRBJ2-1,medium-sized,TRBV3-1,TRBD2,TGTGCCAGCAGCCAAGTACCTAGCGGGGGGGCCTACAATGAGCAGTTCTTC,CASSQVPSGGAYNEQFF
TRBJ1-1,.,TRBV7-6,.,TGTGCCAGCAGTTCCGACGGCTCCACTGAAGCTTTCTTT,CASSSDGSTEAFF
TRBJ1-4,medium-sized,TRBV4-2,TRBD1,TGTGCCAGCAGCCAAGAGGGACAGGGTGGCGAAAAACTGTTTTTT,CASSQEGQGGEKLFF
TRBJ2-5,.,TRBV5-1,.,TGCGCCAGCAGCTTTGGGGGGACAACTCTCGTGGAGACCCAGTACTTC,CASSFGGTTLVETQYF
TRBJ1-4,few,TRBV12-3/TRBV12-4,.,TGTGCCAGCAGTTTAGGGACGCCCGGGCCTACAACTAATGAAAAACTGTTTTTT,CASSLGTPGPTTNEKLFF
TRBJ2-5,.,TRBV9,TRBD2,TGTGCCAGCAGCGCCCTAGCGGGAGATCAAGAGACCCAGTACTTC,CASSALAGDQETQYF
TRBJ2-7,many,TRBV27,.,TGTGCCAGCAGTTTAATGGGGTCGGCGGAGCAGTACTTC,CASSLMGSAEQYF
TRBJ1-2,medium-sized,TRBV7-2,TRBD1,TGTGCCAGCAGCGCCGGGACAGTAGCTAACTATGGCTACACCTTC,CASSAGTVANYGYTF
TRBJ2-5,few,TRBV4-2,TRBD2,TGTGCCAGCAGCCAAGTCGTGAAGCGGGACGGGGTGGAGACCCAGTACTTC,CASSQVVKRDGVETQYF
TRBJ1-5,medium-sized,TRBV20-1,.,TGCAGTGCTAGAGATCCCGCAGGGCGAAATAGCAATCAGCCCCAGCATTTT,CSARDPAGRNSNQPQHF
TRBJ2-3,few,TRBV3-1,TRBD2,TGTGCCAGCAGCCAGTTGACTAGCGGTACAGATACGCAGTATTTT,CASSQLTSGTDTQYF
TRBJ1-5,medium-sized,TRBV19,TRBD1,TGTGCCACCAACAGGGGAGAAGGCAATCAGCCCCAGCATTTT,CATNRGEGNQPQHF
TRBJ2-2,medium-sized,TRBV6-2/TRBV6-3,TRBD2,TGTGCCAGCAGTCAGCGGGGGCCAAACACCGGGGAGCTGTTTTTT,CASSQRGPNTGELFF
TRBJ2-7,medium-sized,TRBV27,.,TGTGCCAGCAGTCCGTCGACAGGCCCCTACGAGCAGTACTTC,CASSPSTGPYEQYF
TRBJ2-5,few,TRBV20-1,.,TGCAGTGCTGATGGGGGGCAAGAGACCCAGTACTTC,CSADGGQETQYF
TRBJ2-7,medium-sized,TRBV23-1,TRBD1,TGCGCCAGCAGTCAATTGGGACAGGGGCACGAGCAGTACTTC,CASSQLGQGHEQYF
TRBJ2-5,medium-sized,TRBV29-1,TRBD2,TGCAGCGTTGAACTAGCGGGACAAGAGACCCAGTACTTC,CSVELAGQETQYF
TRBJ2-5,.,TRBV28,TRBD1,TGTGCCAGCAGTTTGCAGGGACAGGGAGAGACCCAGTACTTC,CASSLQGQGETQYF
TRBJ2-4,medium-sized,TRBV10-2,.,TGCGCCAGCAGTGAGACAGAAAACATTCAGTACTTC,CASSETENIQYF
TRBJ1-1,medium-sized,TRBV7-2,TRBD1,TGTGCCAGCAGCATGCGGACAGGGGAAAATGAAGCTTTCTTT,CASSMRTGENEAFF
TRBJ2-5,medium-sized,TRBV20-1,.,TGCAGTGCTCGAGGTGAAGAGACCCAGTACTTC,CSARGEETQYF
TRBJ2-7,medium-sized,TRBV7-2,.,TGTGCCAGCAGCTTTAAATTGGGATCCCAGGCCGAGCAGTACTTC,CASSFKLGSQAEQYF
TRBJ2-3,medium-sized,TRBV10-3,TRBD2,TGTGCCATCGCCCAGGGCGGGGGAAGCACAGATACGCAGTATTTT,CAIAQGGGSTDTQYF
TRBJ1-2,medium-sized,TRBV5-4,.,TGTGCCAGCAGCTTGGAGGCCTCCCGAATCTATGGCTACACCTTC,CASSLEASRIYGYTF
TRBJ1-1,medium-sized,TRBV6-1,.,TGTGCCAGCAGTGAACTCAGGGTACCTTTCTTT,CASSELRVPFF
TRBJ1-3,medium-sized,TRBV5-1,.,TGCGCCAGCAGCTTGGCCGGGTCAGACGGAAACACCATATATTTT,CASSLAGSDGNTIYF
TRBJ2-7,many,TRBV5-1,.,TGCGCCAGCAGCTTGAGCTCAGGCGGGACCTACGAGCAGTACTTC,CASSLSSGGTYEQYF
TRBJ2-1,.,TRBV14,.,TGTGCCAGCAGCCCTCATAGGTCGGGGAATGAGCAGTTCTTC,CASSPHRSGNEQFF
TRBJ1-1,medium-sized,TRBV7-2,TRBD1,TGTGCCAGCAGCTCCGGACAGGGGTCGGGCACTGAAGCTTTCTTT,CASSSGQGSGTEAFF
TRBJ1-1,medium-sized,TRBV12-3/TRBV12-4,TRBD1,TGTGCCAGCAGTCAAGGGACAGACGGCGTTACTGAAGCTTTCTTT,CASSQGTDGVTEAFF
TRBJ2-3,medium-sized,TRBV2,.,TGTGCCAGCAGTGATTCAAGCGGAGTAACGACAGATACGCAGTATTTT,CASSDSSGVTTDTQYF
TRBJ2-7,medium-sized,TRBV10-3,TRBD1,TGTGCCATCAGTTCAGGGGGCCAAGGGGACGAGCAGTACTTC,CAISSGGQGDEQYF
TRBJ2-7,few,TRBV7-3,.,TGTGCCAGCAGCTTAACGGGCGGAGGCGAGCAGTACTTC,CASSLTGGGEQYF
TRBJ1-2,many,TRBV18,.,TGTGCCAGCTCACCACCCGAACAGCACTATGGCTACACCTTC,CASSPPEQHYGYTF
TRBJ2-5,few,TRBV12-3/TRBV12-4,TRBD1,TGTGCCAGCACTACAGCAGTTTTAGGGACAGGTGGAAGAGAGACCCAGTACTTC,CASTTAVLGTGGRETQYF
TRBJ2-2,medium-sized,TRBV6-2/TRBV6-3,.,TGTGCCAGCAGTCATACCTCCGGCGACGGGGAAGTCGGCACCGGGGAGCTGTTTTTT,CASSHTSGDGEVGTGELFF
TRBJ1-2,medium-sized,TRBV20-1,.,TGCAGTGCTAGAGATCTCGCCAGGGGCTATGGCTACACCTTC,CSARDLARGYGYTF
TRBJ2-1,medium-sized,TRBV19,TRBD1,TGTGCCAGTAGTTCACCACGACAGGGGGCGAAGAATGAGCAGTTCTTC,CASSSPRQGAKNEQFF
TRBJ1-1,.,TRBV9,.,TGTGCCAGCAGCGTAGGAGACACTGAAGCTTTCTTT,CASSVGDTEAFF
TRBJ1-2,medium-sized,TRBV6-2/TRBV6-3,TRBD1,TGTGCCAGCAGTTCCGGGACAGGGGGCAAGAGGGACTATGGCTACACCTTC,CASSSGTGGKRDYGYTF
TRBJ2-1,.,TRBV5-4,TRBD1,TGTGCCAGCAGCTCCCGACAGGGCGATAAATACAATGAGCAGTTCTTC,CASSSRQGDKYNEQFF
TRBJ2-3,many,TRBV6-2/TRBV6-3,TRBD1,TGTGCCAGCACCGGGACAGGCTTAACGGGGTATTTT,CASTGTGLTGYF
TRBJ2-7,medium-sized,TRBV5-1,.,TGCGCCAGCAGCCTTGGAGAGGTCGAGCAGTACTTC,CASSLGEVEQYF
TRBJ2-5,medium-sized,TRBV7-2,TRBD2,TGTGCCAGCAGCCCTAGCGGGTCCTTTGGAGAGACCCAGTACTTC,CASSPSGSFGETQYF